These 3 T cell receptor beta chains share one sample of origin, sequenced in a study of T cell responses to AZD1222 COVID-19 vaccine. TCRdb's table, derived via immunoSEQ multiplex PCR, lists solely in-frame clones and lacks some. Of roughly 60,000 clones in the sample, roughly 88% are singletons; the top ten hold around 19%. The material was peripheral blood, obtained on day 0 of AZD1222 vaccination. The receptors here all came from an adult in good health.

This rearrangement joins TRBV7-9 to TRBJ1-2; 9 bases are a match to TRBD1. The CDR3 contains 15 residues. CDR1 SEHNR and CDR2 FQNEAQ come from the germline V gene (reference sequence). V lost 7 bases, J lost 2 bases, and 8 bases stayed unmatched. This CDR3 is CASTEGQGKNYGYTF. The CDR3 coding sequence is TGTGCCAGCACCGAGGGACAGGGTAAAAACTATGGCTACACCTTC.

In its sample, this clone was seen a few times. The CDR3 here is CATSDLDLSYGYTF. DNA of the CDR3: TGTGCCACCAGTGACTTGGACCTTTCGTATGGCTACACCTTC. The chain has TRBV24-1 and TRBJ1-2, with unresolved D. This CDR3 has 14 amino acids. V gave up 4 bases and J gave up 5 bases, with 13 bases separating them. Germline V gives CDR1 KGHDR, CDR2 SFDVKD.

V gene TRBV5-8 combines with J gene TRBJ1-1; D ambiguous. This CDR3 contains 13 residues. V dropped 0 bases and J dropped 6 bases, with 9 bases sitting between them. Germline loops: CDR1 SGHTS, CDR2 YDEGEE. CDR3 sequence: CASSLVSDPEAFF. The CDR3 DNA sequence: TGTGCCAGCAGCTTGGTGTCTGACCCTGAAGCTTTCTTT.